These 30 T cell receptor beta chains were all obtained from the same sample, sequenced in a study of cytomegalovirus exposure and HLA in healthy donors (dated by TCRdb to the late 2010s). The library was produced with the immunoSEQ multiplex PCR assay. A mixture of 60 forward primers for TCR Vbeta segments and 13 reverse primers for TCR Jbeta segments was used in the multiplex PCR. Entries here come from immuneACCESS through TCRdb and include only in-frame sequences with V and J called. Some clones fail to appear in such tables; in the studies checked, an unresolved V gene covers under half of the shortfall, and the cause of the remainder is unknown. Present in this sample are about 120,000 clones, over 65% of which were seen just once. Of the sample, about 5% falls within the top ten clones. The sequencing sample was made of PBMCs. These receptors were obtained from a woman in her twenties or thirties in good health and CMV-seropositive.

The chain couples TRBV6-5 to TRBJ2-2; no clear D gene. V was clipped by 0 bases and J by 2 bases, with 4 bases between them. This CDR3 contains 14 residues. Germline CDR1 is MNHEY and CDR2 is SVGAGI. CDR3: CASSYSYNTGELFF. The CDR3 DNA reads as TGTGCCAGCAGTTACTCCTACAACACCGGGGAGCTGTTTTTT.

The chain uses TRBV7-9 and TRBJ2-3; D perhaps matches TRBD1 (6 bases). V lost 4 bases and J lost 3, with 8 bases in between. This CDR3 contains 13 residues. In germline, CDR1 is SEHNR, CDR2 FQNEAQ (reference sequence). This CDR3 is CASSSGQTDTQYF. The DNA of the CDR3 is TGTGCCAGCAGCTCCGGACAGACAGATACGCAGTATTTT. The entire variable domain, with the rest obtained from reference TRBV7-9 and TRBJ2-3, is as follows: DTGVSQNPRHKITKRGQNVTFRCDPISEHNRLYWYRQTLGQGPEFLTYFQNEAQLEKSRLLSDRFSAERPKGSFSTLEIQRTEQGDSAMYLCASSSGQTDTQYFGPGTRLTVL.

The chain links TRBV6-6 to TRBJ1-1, with D uncertain. Germline CDR1 is MNHNY and CDR2 is SVGAGI (reference sequence). The CDR3 runs to 16 residues. V lost 5 bases and J 0 bases, leaving 16 bases between the germline ends. The CDR3 coding sequence is TGTGCCAGCAGTCCCCACGCTGACACAATGAACACTGAAGCTTTCTTT. This sequence encodes CASSPHADTMNTEAFF.

The chain combines TRBV6-1 with TRBJ2-7; possibly TRBD1 for D (5 bases). The CDR3 has 14 residues. The germline V and J ends were trimmed by 1 base and 5 bases, with 12 bases remaining between them. Per germline, CDR1 MNHNS and CDR2 SASEGT. In nucleotides, the CDR3 is TGTGCCAGCAGTGAAGGCAGGGTTAGGGACGAGCAGTACTTC. Translation gives CASSEGRVRDEQYF.

The rearrangement links TRBV27 to TRBJ2-1; 8 bases are shared with TRBD2. The ends lost 5 bases at V and 0 bases at J; junction bases unmatched: 6. The CDR3 extends over 16 amino acids. Germline CDR1 is MNHEY and CDR2 is SMNVEV (reference sequence). The CDR3 is CASSAKSGSSYNEQFF. DNA of the CDR3: TGTGCCAGCAGTGCAAAGAGCGGGAGCTCCTACAATGAGCAGTTCTTC.

The V call is TRBV9, the J call TRBJ2-3; 10 bases are a match to TRBD2. The CDR3 runs 15 residues. Unmatched junction bases numbered 5, after V lost 2 bases and J lost 5 bases. Germline CDR1 and CDR2: SGDLS and YYNGEE. The CDR3 bases are TGTGCCAGCAGCGTCAGGACTAGCGGCGAAGATACGCAGTATTTT. It specifies CASSVRTSGEDTQYF. The entire variable domain, with the rest obtained from reference TRBV9 and TRBJ2-3, is as follows: DSGVTQTPKHLITATGQRVTLRCSPRSGDLSVYWYQQSLDQGLQFLIQYYNGEERAKGNILERFSAQQFPDLHSELNLSSLELGDSALYFCASSVRTSGEDTQYFGPGTRLTVL.

The V and J genes are TRBV7-9 and TRBJ2-7, with TRBD1 as a possible D gene (5 bases). The V gene lost 1 base and the J gene lost 0 bases, with 19 bases spanning the gap. Looked up from germline, CDR1 is SEHNR and CDR2 is FQNEAQ (reference sequence). This CDR3 region has 18 residues. The CDR3 is CASSLVGDSFVPSYEQYF. The CDR3, as DNA: TGTGCCAGCAGCTTAGTAGGTGACAGTTTCGTTCCCTCCTACGAGCAGTACTTC.

The gene calls are TRBV15 and TRBJ2-3; D gene unclear. V lost 0 bases and J 6 bases, leaving 13 bases between the germline ends. The CDR3 contains 15 residues. The germline gives CDR1 LNHNV, CDR2 YYDKDF (reference sequence). DNA of the CDR3: TGTGCCACCAGCAGAGAAATGAGCGCCGGGGATACGCAGTATTTT. Translation gives CATSREMSAGDTQYF.

This chain uses TRBV21-1 with TRBJ1-2. TRBV21-1 is a listed pseudogene. There are 13 residues in the CDR3. CDR3 region: CASSKCGPGGYTF. The CDR3 DNA reads TGTGCCAGCAGCAAATGTGGCCCGGGTGGCTACACCTTC.

The V and J genes are TRBV14 and TRBJ1-3; 8 bases agree with TRBD1. Losses at the gene ends were 5 bases for V and 4 bases for J; bases not matched to a gene: 10. This CDR3 is 16 amino acids long. The germline V gene encodes CDR1 SGHDN and CDR2 FVKESK. The CDR3 sequence: CASSNDNRGFGNTIYF. CDR3 nucleotides: TGTGCCAGCAGCAATGATAACAGGGGGTTCGGAAACACCATATATTTT.

The rearrangement links TRBV5-4 to TRBJ1-3; perhaps TRBD1 as D (5 bases). Deletions cut 4 bases from V and 0 bases from J, with 14 bases between. The length of the CDR3 is 16 residues. Germline values: CDR1 SGHNT, CDR2 YYREEE (reference sequence). CDR3: CASSPSRDYSGNTIYF. The DNA for the CDR3 is TGTGCCAGCAGCCCCTCGCGGGACTACTCTGGAAACACCATATATTTT.

The rearrangement links TRBV30 to TRBJ1-4, with 8 bases that match TRBD1. Germline V gene sequence: CDR1 GTSNPN, CDR2 SVGIG (reference sequence). The CDR3 consists of 14 residues. The V segment lost 2 bases and the J segment 8 bases; nucleotides outside the gene matches: 7. The CDR3 coding sequence is TGTGCCTGGAGTAAAACAGGGGGTTGGGAAAAACTGTTTTTT. It specifies CAWSKTGGWEKLFF.

The rearrangement joins TRBV19 to TRBJ1-1; TRBD1 matches 8 bases. The germline gives CDR1 LNHDA, CDR2 SQIVND (reference sequence). Germline trimming cut 3 bases from V and 1 base from J; bases unmatched to any gene: 1. This CDR3 region has 14 residues. Here the CDR3 reads CASSIQGANTEAFF. The DNA for the CDR3 is TGTGCCAGTAGTATCCAGGGGGCGAACACTGAAGCTTTCTTT.

V gene TRBV2 combines with J gene TRBJ2-1, with 12 bases aligning to TRBD2. The CDR3 contains 22 residues. J lost 0 bases, V lost 0 bases, and 15 bases had no gene match. CDR1 and CDR2 (germline): SNHLY, FYNNEI. CDR3 sequence reads: CASSEASTGTSGFPSSYNEQFF. CDR3 in DNA: TGTGCCAGCAGTGAAGCCTCTACCGGGACTAGCGGGTTCCCGAGCTCCTACAATGAGCAGTTCTTC. The full variable domain, its missing parts supplied by reference TRBV2 and TRBJ2-1, is EPEVTQTPSHQVTQMGQEVILRCVPISNHLYFYWYRQILGQKVEFLVSFYNNEISEKSEIFDDQFSVERPDGSNFTLKIRSTKLEDSAMYFCASSEASTGTSGFPSSYNEQFFGPGTRLTVL.

CDR3 amino acids: CASSVGGLSDYEQYF. The CDR3 DNA follows: TGTGCCAGCAGCGTAGGGGGACTATCGGACTACGAGCAGTACTTC. The gene calls are TRBV9 and TRBJ2-7; 7 bases are a match to TRBD2. Germline trimming cut 0 bases from V and 3 bases from J; bases unmatched to any gene: 6. The CDR3 extends over 15 amino acids. Germline V gene lookup returns CDR1 SGDLS and CDR2 YYNGEE. Full variable domain (outside the CDR3, taken from reference TRBV9 and TRBJ2-7): DSGVTQTPKHLITATGQRVTLRCSPRSGDLSVYWYQQSLDQGLQFLIQYYNGEERAKGNILERFSAQQFPDLHSELNLSSLELGDSALYFCASSVGGLSDYEQYFGPGTRLTVT.

V and J are TRBV5-1 and TRBJ1-1; D is ambiguous. This CDR3 spans 13 amino acids. Germline CDR1 SGHRS, CDR2 YFSETQ. Trimming removed 4 bases from V and 8 bases from J, with 15 bases in between. The CDR3 is CASSPESRWEAFF. The CDR3, as DNA: TGCGCCAGCAGCCCCGAAAGTCGGTGGGAAGCTTTCTTT.

This chain uses TRBV11-3 with TRBJ2-7; D ambiguous. Germline CDR1 is SGHNT and CDR2 is YENEEA. The CDR3 is 14 residues long. Trimming pared 0 bases from V and 3 bases from J, leaving 9 bases between. CDR3: CASSLDLVDYEQYF. For the CDR3, the DNA is TGTGCCAGCAGCTTAGATCTGGTAGACTACGAGCAGTACTTC. Filled out from reference TRBV11-3 and TRBJ2-7, the complete variable domain reads EAGVVQSPRYKIIEKKQPVAFWCNPISGHNTLYWYLQNLGQGPELLIRYENEEAVDDSQLPKDRFSAERLKGVDSTLKIQPAELGDSAVYLCASSLDLVDYEQYFGPGTRLTVT.

V and J are TRBV5-1 and TRBJ1-4; D is possibly TRBD1 (5 bases). V was shortened by 0 bases and J by 7 bases, with 16 bases between the two germline ends. Germline lookup yields CDR1 SGHRS and CDR2 YFSETQ. The CDR3 runs 16 residues. As DNA, the CDR3 is TGCGCCAGCAGCTTGGCTCCGGCAGGGTTAAGTGAAAAACTGTTTTTT. Translated, it gives CASSLAPAGLSEKLFF.

V usage is TRBV6-1 and J usage is TRBJ1-2; maybe TRBD1 (5 bases). The CDR3 runs to 14 residues. From germline, CDR1 is MNHNS and CDR2 SASEGT. Trimming stripped 6 bases from V and 7 bases from J, with 18 bases between. The CDR3 DNA reads TGTGCCAGCAGCTCCCTAGGTGGGGGGTTTGGCTACACCTTC. This translates into CASSSLGGGFGYTF.

This clone was recorded once. The chain has TRBV11-2 and TRBJ1-1, with D possibly matching TRBD1 (6 bases). The CDR3 has 15 residues. The germline V gene encodes CDR1 SGHAT and CDR2 FQNNGV. Between the trimmed V and J ends, which lost 5 bases and 5 bases, there was a span of 18 bases. CDR3 loop: CASSPVGGAGTEAFF. The CDR3 DNA sequence: TGTGCCAGCAGCCCCGTGGGGGGGGCAGGTACTGAAGCTTTCTTT.

This clone has more than one count but fewer than ten. V gene TRBV2 combines with J gene TRBJ1-1; D uncertain. This CDR3 has 12 amino acids. Germline assignment: CDR1 SNHLY and CDR2 FYNNEI. V was pared by 4 bases and J by 4 bases, with 7 bases between. The CDR3 region has the DNA TGTGCCAGCAGTGGAGAGGCCACTGAAGCTTTCTTT. It yields the protein CASSGEATEAFF.

The chain is built from TRBV19 and TRBJ1-3, with 7 nucleotides matching TRBD1. The trim removed 3 bases at V and 4 bases at J, leaving 6 bases unmatched. The CDR3 loop spans 15 amino acids. Germline CDR1 LNHDA, CDR2 SQIVND (reference sequence). The CDR3 loop reads CASSMGQTLGNTIYF. The CDR3, as DNA: TGTGCCAGTAGTATGGGACAGACGCTCGGAAACACCATATATTTT.

The chain recombines TRBV4-2 with TRBJ1-6; 9 nucleotides align to TRBD1. Germline V gene lookup returns CDR1 LGHNA and CDR2 YNFKEQ. With 0 bases clipped from V and 11 bases from J, the junction kept 5 bases outside the gene matches. The CDR3 spans 15 residues. The CDR3 nucleotides read TGTGCCAGCAGCCAAGATATGGGGACAGGGACACCCCTCCACTTT. This sequence encodes CASSQDMGTGTPLHF.

The CDR3 bases are TGTGCCAGCAGTACTATTCGACAGGGGGTCTCCTACGAGCAGTACTTC. This encodes CASSTIRQGVSYEQYF. V usage is TRBV28 and J usage is TRBJ2-7; 9 bases line up with TRBD1. CDR3 length: 16 amino acids. After removal of 5 bases from V and 0 bases from J, the junction contained 8 bases not matched to a gene. CDR1 and CDR2 from the germline V gene are MDHEN and SYDVKM.

This chain links TRBV19 with TRBJ1-1; D possibly corresponds to TRBD1 (6 bases). V lost 1 base to trimming and J lost 0 bases, with 12 bases between them. This CDR3 region has 16 residues. Germline values: CDR1 LNHDA, CDR2 SQIVND (reference sequence). The CDR3 nucleotides are TGTGCCAGTAGTATAGCCCGGGGGGACATGAACACTGAAGCTTTCTTT. Translating it yields CASSIARGDMNTEAFF.

This chain connects TRBV11-3 to TRBJ2-3, with 8 bases identical to TRBD2. The junction had 4 bases not matched to a gene; V was cut back by 5 bases and J by 3 bases. The CDR3 has 14 amino acids. Germline V gene data show CDR1 as SGHNT and CDR2 as YENEEA. The CDR3 DNA reads as TGTGCCAGCAGCCCCGGGACTAGGACAGATACGCAGTATTTT. Translated: CASSPGTRTDTQYF.

This sequence joins TRBV6-5 and TRBJ1-1, with 8 bases fitting TRBD1. The CDR3 sequence is 13 residues long. J gave up 7 bases and V 4 bases, and 5 bases lay outside the gene matches. CDR1 is MNHEY and CDR2 is SVGAGI in the germline V gene. The CDR3 coding sequence is TGTGCCAGCAGTTTCCCAGGACAGGGTGAAGCTTTCTTT. It encodes CASSFPGQGEAFF.

Written as DNA, the CDR3 is TGTGCCAGGGGGAGGGACAGGGGTGATGAGCAGTTCTTC. Protein sequence: CARGRDRGDEQFF. V gene TRBV2 combines with J gene TRBJ2-1; 10 bases agree with TRBD1. The CDR3 is 13 amino acids. CDR1 and CDR2 from the germline V gene are SNHLY and FYNNEI. Trimming cost V 9 bases and J 8 bases; bases outside gene matches: 7.

This clone has only a few counts. This chain joins TRBV5-4 and TRBJ1-1; D possibly corresponds to TRBD1 (6 bases). There are 13 residues in the CDR3. The V gene lost 4 bases and the J gene lost 7 bases, with 14 bases spanning the gap. Germline CDR1 SGHNT, CDR2 YYREEE (reference sequence). The CDR3 DNA sequence: TGTGCCAGCAGCCACCGACAGGCGGATGAAGCTTTCTTT. Its translation: CASSHRQADEAFF.

The sample holds one count of this clone. The CDR3: CASSPGTGTMRKFF. The CDR3 nucleotides read TGTGCCAGCAGCCCAGGGACAGGTACAATGAGAAAGTTCTTC. This chain joins TRBV11-3 and TRBJ2-1; 8 bases map to TRBD1. The V gene end was trimmed by 5 bases and the J gene end by 14 bases; junction bases not matched to a gene: 14. This CDR3 has 14 residues. Germline assignment: CDR1 SGHNT and CDR2 YENEEA.